Presented here are 17 T cell receptor beta chains from one specimen sequenced in a study of blood T cell repertoires in COVID-19. Profiled with immunoSEQ multiplex PCR; TCRdb holds only in-frame clones, not every one. The data hold about 180,000 clones, with more than 75% observed a single time. Sequencing used peripheral blood. These receptors were collected from a person aged 65 to 85 with COVID-19, enrolled during active disease.

The V and J genes are TRBV21-1 and TRBJ1-2; TRBD1, the table's D call, lacks a check against the DNA. TRBV21-1 is labeled a pseudogene. This CDR3 region has 20 residues. CDR3 DNA: TGTGCCAGCAGCGGTGTATGTGTGCGGACAGGGGAGAGATCAAACTATGGCTACACCTTC. Amino acids: CASSGVCVRTGERSNYGYTF.

The CDR3 is CASRDNYNSPLHF. CDR3 bases: TGTGCCAGTCGGGACAATTATAATTCACCCCTCCACTTT. V is TRBV2 and J is TRBJ1-6, with D possibly matching TRBD1 (6 bases). Germline V gives CDR1 SNHLY, CDR2 FYNNEI. The CDR3 contains 13 residues. V shed 9 bases and J shed 4 bases, with 10 bases lying between them.

This chain connects TRBV4-2 to TRBJ1-2, with D uncertain. The length of the CDR3 is 15 residues. The V gene's germline CDR1 is LGHNA and CDR2 YNFKEQ. Trimming took 0 bases from V and 2 from J, leaving 10 bases between them. CDR3 bases: TGTGCCAGCAGCCAAGATCTGTCAGTAAACTATGGCTACACCTTC. Its translation is CASSQDLSVNYGYTF.

The sample holds one count of this clone. The V and J genes are TRBV5-1 and TRBJ2-5; 7 bases fit TRBD2. Germline CDR1 SGHRS, CDR2 YFSETQ. The CDR3 is 14 amino acids. V gave up 2 bases and J gave up 2 bases; unmatched junction bases: 3. In DNA, the CDR3 is TGCGCCAGCAGCTTAGAGCGGGGTCAAGAGACCCAGTACTTC. This gives the protein CASSLERGQETQYF.

The chain employs TRBV19 and TRBJ2-2, with 10 bases that match TRBD2. Germline CDR1 is LNHDA and CDR2 is SQIVND (reference sequence). CDR3 size: 19 residues. V gave up 2 bases and J gave up 5 bases; unmatched junction bases: 14. In nucleotides, the CDR3 is TGTGCCAGTAGTATAAGCCGAACCCCCCTAGCGGGAGAGACCGGGGAGCTGTTTTTT. Its translation: CASSISRTPLAGETGELFF. The variable domain in full, completed from reference TRBV19 and TRBJ2-2, reads DGGITQSPKYLFRKEGQNVTLSCEQNLNHDAMYWYRQDPGQGLRLIYYSQIVNDFQKGDIAEGYSVSREKKESFPLTVTSAQKNPTAFYLCASSISRTPLAGETGELFFGEGSRLTVL.

The rearrangement links TRBV9 to TRBJ1-2; TRBD1 matches at 8 bases. Trimming at V came to 1 base and at J to 7 bases, leaving 3 bases not matched to a gene. CDR3 length equals 13 residues. Germline CDR1 and CDR2: SGDLS and YYNGEE. The CDR3 spells CASSVSGTGGYTF. The CDR3 nucleotides are TGTGCCAGCAGCGTATCAGGGACAGGTGGCTACACCTTC. The complete variable domain, with remaining parts taken from reference TRBV9 and TRBJ1-2, reads DSGVTQTPKHLITATGQRVTLRCSPRSGDLSVYWYQQSLDQGLQFLIQYYNGEERAKGNILERFSAQQFPDLHSELNLSSLELGDSALYFCASSVSGTGGYTFGSGTRLTVV.

The chain is built from TRBV30 and TRBJ1-5, with a weak D call TRBD1 (6 bases). Between the trimmed V and J ends, which lost 1 base and 4 bases, there was a span of 8 bases. The CDR3 spans 13 residues. Germline CDR1 and CDR2: GTSNPN and SVGIG (reference sequence). Here the CDR3 DNA reads TGTGCCTGGAGTGGACAGGTGAATCAGCCCCAGCATTTT. This encodes CAWSGQVNQPQHF.

The V gene is TRBV5-6, the J gene TRBJ2-1, with D tentatively TRBD2 (6 bases). This CDR3 is built from 14 residues. From germline, CDR1 is SGHDT and CDR2 YYEEEE. The V and J ends lost 3 bases and 3 bases respectively, with 10 bases between them. The CDR3 reads CASSSGGRYNEQFF. CDR3 nucleotides: TGTGCCAGCAGCTCCGGGGGACGCTACAATGAGCAGTTCTTC.

This clone turned up a few times. The gene calls are TRBV19 and TRBJ2-2; D perhaps matches TRBD2 (7 bases). Trimming removed 1 base at V and 0 bases at J, with 9 bases between. CDR1 and CDR2 (germline): LNHDA, SQIVND (reference sequence). The CDR3 is 16 residues long. CDR3: CASSIAGGSNTGELFF. CDR3 bases: TGTGCCAGTAGTATAGCGGGGGGCTCGAACACCGGGGAGCTGTTTTTT.

The J gene is TRBJ2-1, the V gene TRBV4-1; TRBD2 matches 9 bases. CDR3 size: 12 residues. Per germline, CDR1 MGHRA and CDR2 YSYEKL. V was clipped by 6 bases and J by 7 bases; unmatched bases: 1. The CDR3 spells CASSTSGNEQFF. In DNA, the CDR3 is TGCGCCAGCAGTACTAGCGGGAATGAGCAGTTCTTC.

This clone was counted a single time. The rearrangement links TRBV18 to TRBJ1-4, with TRBD1 matching over 11 bases. The CDR3 has 15 residues. V gave up 8 bases and J gave up 10 bases; unmatched junction bases: 12. Germline assignment: CDR1 KGHSH and CDR2 LQKENI. The CDR3 sequence is CASRPGQGAVGKLFF. Written as DNA, the CDR3 is TGTGCCAGCCGCCCCGGACAGGGGGCGGTTGGAAAACTGTTTTTT.

The chain has TRBV4-1 and TRBJ1-1, with TRBD1 as a possible D gene (6 bases). V was trimmed by 0 bases and J by 7 bases, leaving 15 bases between them. Per the germline V gene, CDR1 is MGHRA and CDR2 is YSYEKL. The CDR3 contains 15 residues. Written as DNA, the CDR3 is TGCGCCAGCAGCCAAGACTCGGGGGGCGGTTATGAAGCTTTCTTT. Its protein product is CASSQDSGGGYEAFF.

This rearrangement joins TRBV5-5 to TRBJ2-5; 7 nucleotides align to TRBD1. The V segment lost 4 bases and the J segment 5 bases; nucleotides outside the gene matches: 20. Germline-derived CDR1 and CDR2 are SGHKS and YYEKEE (reference sequence). This CDR3 spans 18 amino acids. The CDR3, as DNA: TGTGCCAGCAGCCGGCTTAACAGCGACAGGGTAGTTACGGAGACCCAGTACTTC. This encodes CASSRLNSDRVVTETQYF. The whole variable domain, remainder taken from reference TRBV5-5 and TRBJ2-5, is DAGVTQSPTHLIKTRGQQVTLRCSPISGHKSVSWYQQVLGQGPQFIFQYYEKEERGRGNFPDRFSARQFPNYSSELNVNALLLGDSALYLCASSRLNSDRVVTETQYFGPGTRLLVL.

The CDR3 sequence: CAVPVPHLAISYEQYF. In DNA form, the CDR3 reads TGCGCCGTCCCGGTGCCCCATCTAGCGATCTCCTACGAGCAGTACTTC. This sequence joins TRBV10-1 and TRBJ2-7; TRBD2 is a possible D gene (6 bases). Germline CDR1 reads WNHNN; CDR2 reads SYGVQD (reference sequence). Trimming removed 11 bases from V and 0 bases from J, with 23 bases in between. This CDR3 is built from 16 residues.

V usage is TRBV7-8 and J usage is TRBJ2-5; D uncertain. The CDR3 consists of 15 residues. Trimming took 7 bases from V and 4 from J, leaving 19 bases between them. The germline gives CDR1 SGHVS, CDR2 FQNEAQ. CDR3 protein: CASTETRQEAETQYF. The CDR3 DNA follows: TGTGCCAGCACCGAGACCCGGCAGGAAGCAGAGACCCAGTACTTC.

V and J are TRBV3-1 (or the pseudogene TRBV3-2) and TRBJ1-6; D uncertain. The germline V gene encodes CDR1 LGHDT and CDR2 YNNKEL (reference sequence). Trimming stripped 0 bases from V and 10 bases from J, with 10 bases between. This CDR3 is 14 amino acids long. The CDR3 DNA reads as TGTGCCAGCAGCCAAGAGGCCAGAAGATCACCCCTCCACTTT. Amino acid sequence: CASSQEARRSPLHF.

The V and J genes are TRBV29-1 and TRBJ2-3, with 7 bases identical to TRBD1. The CDR3 has 16 amino acids. Germline-derived CDR1 and CDR2 are SQVTM and ANQGSEA. V was pared by 4 bases and J by 4 bases, with 14 bases of the junction left unmatched. In DNA, the CDR3 is TGCAGCGTTGTTAGTCCAGGGGGATACACTGCAGATACGCAGTATTTT. Amino acid sequence: CSVVSPGGYTADTQYF.